This TCR beta chain was sequenced in a study of blood T cell repertoires in COVID-19. As for the study in general: From the United States, Italy and Spain came samples of acute and convalescent COVID-19. Sources were T cells, B-cell-depleted T cells, or PBMCs; the material itself was cDNA or gDNA.

In the original analysis: Amplifying reference gene primers gave estimates of nucleated cell counts. The method was immunoSEQ multiplex PCR; TCRdb's version includes in-frame clones alone and lacks a portion of them. The V and J calls and the clone size are those of that table, but D and trimming were determined from the DNA. The sample holds under 450,000 clones, over 75% seen once. The age range of participants was about 18 to 90 years, with residence in around 22 US areas. This CDR3 region has 14 residues. Germline CDR1 WSHSY, CDR2 SAAADI. Between the trimmed V and J ends, which lost 2 bases and 1 base, there was a span of 8 bases.

The receptor comes from a man under 40 who had recovered from COVID-19. Input material: PBMCs or T cells enriched from blood (not recorded which). The chain carries TRBV10-2 and TRBJ1-2, with D unclear. The DNA of the CDR3 is TGCGCCAGCAGTGAGGTCGTCAGTAACTATGGCTACACCTTC. Its protein is CASSEVVSNYGYTF.